This TCR beta chain comes out of a study of patients and donors after allogeneic stem cell transplantation (dated by TCRdb to about 2020). A single count supports this clonotype. Its recognized antigen is unknown. No per-base quality is available; no much larger clone lies one base away. One read alone provides weak support. Preparation of the library involved RT-PCR. Sequenced using a NextSeq 550. TCRdb trimmed the raw reads at Q25, called clones with MiXCR and kept productive beta chains. Every distinct CDR3 protein forms one entry, paired with its most common genes and DNA. The sample table lists 900,000 to 1,000,000 distinct CDR3 sequences, 15% to 20% of them with a count of one. In total, the top ten clones hold roughly 6.4% of the sample. The sequencing input was blood, either unsorted or a sorted T cell fraction (not recorded which). The receptor comes from a human donor who was either an allogeneic HSCT recipient or a stem cell or donor lymphocyte infusion donor (not recorded which). It is not recorded whose cells these are; they may come from a transplant donor.

The CDR3 reads as follows: CASSATGTTQYF. The bases read TGTGCCAGCAGCGCGACAGGGACCACGCAGTATTTT. The rearrangement joined TRBV5-8 to TRBJ2-3; TRBD1 lines up with 7 middle nucleotides. V is trimmed back by 4 bases and J by 9 bases, and the junction contains 5 bases that no gene match accounts for. Inclusive of the bounding cysteine and phenylalanine, the CDR3 is 12 residues long. Only the CDR3 DNA stays, 36 bases, in frame from base 1. The germline V gene specifies SGHTS as CDR1 and YDEGEE as CDR2.